This entry lists 13 T cell receptor beta chains sequenced from one sample in a study of OX40 agonist ivuxolimab in advanced cancers. Receptor amplification or capture employed the immunoSEQ multiplex PCR assay. TCRdb mirrors the immuneACCESS table, restricted to in-frame sequences. Some clones are absent from its copies; in checked studies, under half trace to an unresolved V gene, and the reason for the others is unknown. The sample data list just over 60,000 clones, and more than 90% of these were observed just once. The ten largest clones capture less than 0.7% of the sample. Sequencing was performed on CD4+ or CD8+ T cells sorted from blood, taken in a trial of the OX40 agonist ivuxolimab. Receptors were obtained from an adult with an advanced solid tumor such as melanoma, head and neck, liver or kidney cancer.

The DNA of the CDR3 is TGTGCCACCAGACGAGCGGGAGAGGTCTACAATGAGCAGTTCTTC. It yields the protein CATRRAGEVYNEQFF. The rearrangement joins TRBV19 to TRBJ2-1, with 8 bases that match TRBD2. CDR1 is LNHDA, CDR2 SQIVND, per germline (reference sequence). The CDR3 is 15 amino acids. Germline trimming cut 10 bases from V and 3 bases from J; bases unmatched to any gene: 11.

The V and J genes are TRBV19 and TRBJ2-5; tentative D call: TRBD2 (7 bases). Trimming left V 1 base short and J 2 bases short, with 11 bases between. The CDR3 runs to 15 residues. Looked up from germline, CDR1 is LNHDA and CDR2 is SQIVND (reference sequence). In nucleotides, the CDR3 is TGTGCCAGTAGTATAGGACGGGGGGCTCAAGAGACCCAGTACTTC. As protein: CASSIGRGAQETQYF.

CDR3 DNA: TGCGCCAGCAGCTTGCCGGGGGCCCTCGCCGAGCAGTACTTC. It encodes CASSLPGALAEQYF. V and J are TRBV5-1 and TRBJ2-7; the D gene could be TRBD1 or TRBD2 (6 bases each). CDR3 length: 14 amino acids. Trimming took off 1 base at V and 6 bases at J, with 14 bases between the two ends. Germline lookup yields CDR1 SGHRS and CDR2 YFSETQ.

J is TRBJ1-6 and V is TRBV7-9, with TRBD1 matching 8 bases. The CDR3 consists of 15 residues. Germline lookup yields CDR1 SEHNR and CDR2 FQNEAQ (reference sequence). V lost 5 bases and J lost 11; bases outside the gene matches: 11. Here the CDR3 reads CASSEQGVGLAPLHF. The DNA of the CDR3 is TGTGCCAGCAGCGAACAGGGGGTTGGATTGGCACCCCTCCACTTT.

The rearrangement joins TRBV6-5 to TRBJ2-3; 8 positions match TRBD2. This CDR3 is 16 amino acids long. Germline V lookup: CDR1 MNHEY, CDR2 SVGAGI. V dropped 2 bases and J dropped 2; count of bases not matched to a gene: 6. CDR3: CASSYRGGRNTDTQYF. CDR3 bases: TGTGCCAGCAGTTACCGCGGCGGGAGGAACACAGATACGCAGTATTTT.

The gene calls are TRBV5-6 and TRBJ2-3; TRBD2 matches at 7 bases. In germline, CDR1 is SGHDT, CDR2 YYEEEE. The junction had 7 bases not matched to a gene; V was cut back by 4 bases and J by 2 bases. This CDR3 is 15 amino acids long. The chain's CDR3 is CASSLLAVHTDTQYF. The CDR3 DNA is TGTGCCAGCAGCCTTCTAGCGGTCCACACAGATACGCAGTATTTT.

This clone was recorded only once. V is TRBV5-1 and J is TRBJ2-2; D may correspond to TRBD1 or TRBD2 (5 bases each). Trimming removed 2 bases at V and 7 bases at J, with 15 bases between. Germline V lookup: CDR1 SGHRS, CDR2 YFSETQ. The CDR3 totals 15 residues. This chain's CDR3 is CASSLEGTWNGELFF. As DNA, the CDR3 is TGCGCCAGCAGCTTAGAGGGGACCTGGAACGGGGAGCTGTTTTTT.

The rearrangement uses TRBV7-3 and TRBJ2-3, with TRBD1 identical over 7 bases. Germline V gene lookup returns CDR1 SGHTA and CDR2 FQGTGA. The CDR3 covers 18 residues. The V gene end was trimmed by 0 bases and the J gene end by 4 bases; junction bases not matched to a gene: 13. CDR3 DNA: TGTGCCAGCAGCTTAACGTCGACAGGGCCCACCCGGGCAGATACGCAGTATTTT. It specifies CASSLTSTGPTRADTQYF. Full variable domain (outside the CDR3, taken from reference TRBV7-3 and TRBJ2-3): GAGVSQTPSNKVTEKGKYVELRCDPISGHTALYWYRQSLGQGPEFLIYFQGTGAADDSGLPNDRFFAVRPEGSVSTLKIQRTERGDSAVYLCASSLTSTGPTRADTQYFGPGTRLTVL.

This sequence joins TRBV7-3 and TRBJ2-6; 7 bases align to TRBD1. With 5 bases clipped from V and 2 bases from J, the junction kept 3 bases outside the gene matches. The CDR3 is 15 residues long. Germline CDR1 SGHTA, CDR2 FQGTGA. The CDR3 region is CASSQGGPGANVLTF. The CDR3 bases are TGTGCCAGCAGCCAAGGGGGCCCTGGGGCCAACGTCCTGACTTTC.

The chain has TRBV5-4 and TRBJ2-1, with 8 bases that match TRBD1. After removal of 4 bases from V and 0 bases from J, the junction contained 6 bases not matched to a gene. From germline, CDR1 is SGHNT and CDR2 YYREEE (reference sequence). The CDR3 sequence is 16 residues long. The CDR3 spells CASSPQGAGSYNEQFF. The DNA for the CDR3 is TGTGCCAGCAGCCCGCAGGGGGCCGGCTCCTACAATGAGCAGTTCTTC.

The J gene is TRBJ2-5, the V gene TRBV19, with D tentatively TRBD1 (5 bases). Trimming removed 3 bases at V and 5 bases at J, with 19 bases between. Germline-derived CDR1 and CDR2 are LNHDA and SQIVND (reference sequence). CDR3 size: 16 residues. The CDR3: CASSIQGRPDGETQYF. The DNA for the CDR3 is TGTGCCAGTAGTATTCAGGGCAGGCCTGATGGGGAGACCCAGTACTTC.

The V call is TRBV6-5, the J call TRBJ2-7, with 9 positions matching TRBD1. Germline loops: CDR1 MNHEY, CDR2 SVGAGI. The V gene end was trimmed by 8 bases and the J gene end by 3 bases; junction bases not matched to a gene: 8. The CDR3 contains 14 residues. CDR3 residues: CASYAGTGFYEQYF. CDR3 coding DNA: TGTGCCAGCTACGCCGGGACAGGGTTCTACGAGCAGTACTTC.

The genes are TRBV9 and TRBJ2-5; 13 bases are a match to TRBD2. The germline gives CDR1 SGDLS, CDR2 YYNGEE. V shed 1 base and J 5 bases; nucleotides not matched to a gene: 11. The CDR3 consists of 18 residues. The CDR3 region is CASSVTPTGTSGMETQYF. CDR3 in DNA: TGTGCCAGCAGCGTAACACCAACTGGGACTAGCGGGATGGAGACCCAGTACTTC.